This entry lists 17 T cell receptor beta chains sequenced from one sample in a study of blood T cell repertoires in COVID-19 (dated by TCRdb to about 2020). Library prep was done by the immunoSEQ multiplex PCR assay. TCRdb limited this immuneACCESS table to in-frame rearrangements with V and J called. A share of clones is missing; checked studies link under half to unresolved V genes, and the rest is unexplained. The sample yields 200,000 to 250,000 clones; about 92% were counted once. 1.2% of the sample is in the top ten clones. Sequencing was carried out using peripheral blood. The receptors were sampled from a man younger than 45 with acute or convalescent COVID-19.

This clone showed up just a few times. The rearrangement uses TRBV5-1 and TRBJ2-1, with 9 bases matching TRBD2. Germline V CDR1 and CDR2: SGHRS, YFSETQ. V shed 4 bases and J 3 bases; nucleotides not matched to a gene: 5. The CDR3 is 15 amino acids. The CDR3 protein is CASSASGTRYNEQFF. In nucleotides, the CDR3 is TGCGCCAGCAGCGCTAGCGGGACGCGCTACAATGAGCAGTTCTTC.

The chain couples TRBV20-1 to TRBJ2-7; D is perhaps TRBD2 (6 bases). The germline gives CDR1 DFQATT, CDR2 SNEGSKA (reference sequence). The CDR3 covers 14 residues. V was cut by 3 bases and J by 4 bases, with 16 bases left in between. The CDR3 bases are TGCAGTGCTAGTCATTTTGGCGGGACGTACGAGCAGTACTTC. Translated: CSASHFGGTYEQYF.

The V call is TRBV19, the J call TRBJ1-1, with 7 bases lining up with TRBD1. This CDR3 spans 15 amino acids. From germline, CDR1 is LNHDA and CDR2 SQIVND (reference sequence). V trimming: 7 bases; J trimming: 6 bases; junction bases outside the gene matches: 14. Here the CDR3 reads CASTPGQSSNAEAFF. CDR3 nucleotide sequence: TGTGCCAGTACCCCGGGACAGTCTTCCAATGCTGAAGCTTTCTTT.

V usage is TRBV6-5 and J usage is TRBJ1-6; D uncertain. CDR3 size: 14 residues. Trimming took 10 bases from V and 10 from J, leaving 20 bases between them. The germline V gene encodes CDR1 MNHEY and CDR2 SVGAGI. The CDR3 sequence: CATGSTKRGSPLHF. The CDR3 DNA is TGTGCCACGGGAAGTACAAAGCGCGGCTCACCCCTCCACTTT.

J is TRBJ2-7 and V is TRBV18; TRBD1 matches at 8 bases. This CDR3 contains 15 residues. V was clipped by 3 bases and J by 5 bases; unmatched bases: 9. The germline V gene encodes CDR1 KGHSH and CDR2 LQKENI. DNA for the CDR3: TGTGCCAGCTCACCGCAAAGGACAGGGTCGGACGAGCAGTACTTC. The encoded protein is CASSPQRTGSDEQYF.

The chain employs TRBV5-6 and TRBJ1-5; 7 bases map to TRBD1. The CDR3 runs 13 residues. Germline CDR1 reads SGHDT; CDR2 reads YYEEEE. Losses at the gene ends were 4 bases for V and 8 bases for J; bases not matched to a gene: 6. CDR3 bases: TGTGCCAGCAGCAAGGGGGCGATTGAGCCCCAGCATTTT. Protein: CASSKGAIEPQHF.

The V call is TRBV5-5, the J call TRBJ1-2, with 8 bases matching TRBD1. The trim removed 2 bases at V and 8 bases at J, leaving 14 bases unmatched. Germline-derived CDR1 and CDR2 are SGHKS and YYEKEE (reference sequence). The CDR3 is 16 amino acids. The CDR3 loop reads CASSFENVGQGGGYTF. The CDR3 DNA reads as TGTGCCAGCAGCTTTGAAAACGTAGGACAGGGCGGGGGCTACACCTTC.

This clone was found a few times. This chain joins TRBV4-2 and TRBJ1-6; 9 bases are shared with TRBD1. Trimming removed 4 bases from V and 10 bases from J; junction bases left unmatched: 11. Germline CDR1 LGHNA, CDR2 YNFKEQ. The CDR3 has 16 amino acids. The CDR3 DNA follows: TGTGCCAGCAGCCCGAGACGGGGGACAGGGCCCTCACCCCTCCACTTT. Protein sequence: CASSPRRGTGPSPLHF.

This chain joins TRBV6-5 and TRBJ1-6, with unresolved D. Germline loops: CDR1 MNHEY, CDR2 SVGAGI. The CDR3 spans 16 residues. V was clipped by 4 bases and J by 1 base, with 11 bases between them. The CDR3 spells CASSWSLRSYNSPLHF. The CDR3 DNA sequence: TGTGCCAGCAGTTGGTCCTTGCGATCCTATAATTCACCCCTCCACTTT.

The chain has TRBV10-3 and TRBJ2-7, with D tentatively TRBD1 (6 bases). CDR3 length: 17 residues. The germline V gene encodes CDR1 ENHRY and CDR2 SYGVKD. Trimming removed 5 bases at V and 0 bases at J, with 20 bases between. The CDR3 bases are TGTGCCATCAGTAATACCCAGGACAGCGGCCTCTCCTACGAGCAGTACTTC. It yields the protein CAISNTQDSGLSYEQYF.

The chain combines TRBV27 with TRBJ2-5; 12 bases line up with TRBD2. CDR1 and CDR2 from the germline V gene are MNHEY and SMNVEV (reference sequence). J was trimmed by 5 bases and V by 5 bases; bases with no gene match: 3. This CDR3 has 14 residues. DNA of the CDR3: TGTGCCAGCAGTCTAGCGGGGGGGTGGGAGACCCAGTACTTC. This encodes CASSLAGGWETQYF.

This chain uses TRBV18 with TRBJ1-1; 10 bases line up with TRBD1. This CDR3 comprises 18 residues. Germline lookup yields CDR1 KGHSH and CDR2 LQKENI. The V gene end was trimmed by 1 base and the J gene end by 4 bases; junction bases not matched to a gene: 12. The CDR3: CASSPRGQGLGSGTEAFF. As DNA, the CDR3 is TGTGCCAGCTCACCACGGGGACAGGGGCTAGGTAGTGGCACTGAAGCTTTCTTT.

V usage is TRBV28 and J usage is TRBJ2-7, with 8 positions matching TRBD2. V lost 1 base to trimming and J lost 4 bases; unmatched junction nucleotides: 15. The CDR3 spans 18 residues. Germline V gene sequence: CDR1 MDHEN, CDR2 SYDVKM. CDR3 sequence: CASSLSTRRREVNYEQYF. The CDR3, as DNA: TGTGCCAGCAGTTTATCAACTAGGAGGCGGGAGGTCAATTACGAGCAGTACTTC.

V is TRBV19 and J is TRBJ2-1, with D tentatively TRBD2 (7 bases). The CDR3 loop spans 14 amino acids. Trimming left V 7 bases short and J 8 bases short, with 18 bases between. Germline CDR1 LNHDA, CDR2 SQIVND (reference sequence). Written as DNA, the CDR3 is TGTGCCAGTAACAGAAGGGGGGGAGGGGATGAGCAGTTCTTC. This codes for CASNRRGGGDEQFF.

The gene calls are TRBV10-2 and TRBJ2-1; 7 bases match TRBD1. This CDR3 comprises 14 residues. The V gene end was trimmed by 9 bases and the J gene end by 0 bases; junction bases not matched to a gene: 5. Germline CDR1 WSHSY, CDR2 SAAADI. The CDR3 DNA reads as TGCGCCAGTAACCGACAGGGCTCCTACAATGAGCAGTTCTTC. Encoded protein: CASNRQGSYNEQFF.

The CDR3 spells CASSFRVTRYNEQFF. Written as DNA, the CDR3 is TGTGCCAGCAGCTTTCGGGTCACCCGGTACAATGAGCAGTTCTTC. The chain combines TRBV5-6 with TRBJ2-1, with D unresolved. The CDR3 runs 15 residues. Germline loops: CDR1 SGHDT, CDR2 YYEEEE. Trimming removed 2 bases at V and 4 bases at J, with 13 bases between. Complete variable domain (other parts from reference TRBV5-6 and TRBJ2-1): DAGVTQSPTHLIKTRGQQVTLRCSPKSGHDTVSWYQQALGQGPQFIFQYYEEEERQRGNFPDRFSGHQFPNYSSELNVNALLLGDSALYLCASSFRVTRYNEQFFGPGTRLTVL.

The rearrangement uses TRBV5-1 and TRBJ1-3, with 8 bases lining up with TRBD1. V trimming: 4 bases; J trimming: 8 bases; junction bases outside the gene matches: 14. The CDR3 has 16 residues. The germline V gene encodes CDR1 SGHRS and CDR2 YFSETQ. CDR3 sequence: CASSTLGQGARDTIYF. DNA of the CDR3: TGCGCCAGCAGCACCCTCGGGCAGGGGGCGAGAGACACCATATATTTT.